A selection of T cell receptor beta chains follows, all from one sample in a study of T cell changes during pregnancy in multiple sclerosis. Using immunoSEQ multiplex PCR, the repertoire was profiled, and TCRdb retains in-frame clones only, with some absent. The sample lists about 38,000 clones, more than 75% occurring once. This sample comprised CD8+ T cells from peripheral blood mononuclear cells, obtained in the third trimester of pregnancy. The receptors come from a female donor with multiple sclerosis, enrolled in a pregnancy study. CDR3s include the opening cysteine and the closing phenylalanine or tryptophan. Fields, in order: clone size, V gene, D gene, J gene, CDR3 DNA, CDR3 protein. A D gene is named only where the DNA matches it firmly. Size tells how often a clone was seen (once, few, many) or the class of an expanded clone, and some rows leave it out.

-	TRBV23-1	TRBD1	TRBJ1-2	TGCGCCAGCAGGCCTAAAGGGGGCGGGCGGGGCTACACCTTC	CASRPKGGGRGYTF
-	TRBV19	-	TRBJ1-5	TGTGCCAGTAGTCGGACAGCGACTCACAGCAATCAGCCCCAGCATTTT	CASSRTATHSNQPQHF
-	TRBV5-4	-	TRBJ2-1	TGTGCCAGCAGCTTAGGTGGGACTCCCTCCTACAATGAGCAGTTCTTC	CASSLGGTPSYNEQFF
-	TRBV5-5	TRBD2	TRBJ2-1	TGTGCCAGCAGCTCAAGCGGGGAGACCTACAATGAGCAGTTCTTC	CASSSSGETYNEQFF
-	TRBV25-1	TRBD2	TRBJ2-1	TGTGCCACCTCTGGGGGGGGTAGTACCTACAATGAGCAGTTCTTC	CATSGGGSTYNEQFF
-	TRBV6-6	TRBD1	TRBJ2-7	TGTGCCAGCTCTAGTACAGGGGTAGAGGAAGAGCAGTACTTC	CASSSTGVEEEQYF
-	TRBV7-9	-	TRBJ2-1	TGTGCCAGCAGCTTAGACATTTCTCCCTACAATGAGCAGTTCTTC	CASSLDISPYNEQFF
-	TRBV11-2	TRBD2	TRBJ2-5	TGTGCCAGCAGCTTAAACGGGGGGGCCTGGGAGACCCAGTACTTC	CASSLNGGAWETQYF
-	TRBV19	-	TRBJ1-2	TGTGCCAGTAACTGGCGGGGTGGAGATGGCTACACCTTC	CASNWRGGDGYTF
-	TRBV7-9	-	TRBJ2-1	TGTGCCAGCAGCCCCTCCTCGGAGGAATACAATGAGCAGTTCTTC	CASSPSSEEYNEQFF
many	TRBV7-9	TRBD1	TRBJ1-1	TGTGCCAGCAGCCCTGGGACAGGGTTCTTGGCTGAAGCTTTCTTT	CASSPGTGFLAEAFF
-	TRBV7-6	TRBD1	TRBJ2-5	TGTGCCAGCAGCGCCGGGACAGAGTACCAAGAGACCCAGTACTTC	CASSAGTEYQETQYF
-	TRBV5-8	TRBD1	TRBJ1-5	TGTGCCAGCAGCGGGACAGGGTGGAACAATCAGCCCCAGCATTTT	CASSGTGWNNQPQHF
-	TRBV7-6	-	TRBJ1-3	TGTGCCAGCAGCTTAGAGAACTTCCCTGGAAACACCATATATTTT	CASSLENFPGNTIYF
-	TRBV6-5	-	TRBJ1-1	TGTGCCAGCAGTTACTCGCATGAGAGCTCTGAAGCTTTCTTT	CASSYSHESSEAFF
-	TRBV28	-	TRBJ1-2	TGTGCCAGCAGTCCCGGAGGACAGATCGGCTACACCTTC	CASSPGGQIGYTF
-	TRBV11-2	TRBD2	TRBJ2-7	TGTGCCAGCAGCTTAGAGCTAGCGGGGGGTCTACCCTCCTACGAGCAGTACTTC	CASSLELAGGLPSYEQYF
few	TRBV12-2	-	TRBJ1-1	TGTGCAAGTCGGTCATATGAGGGCAACACTGAAGCTTTCTTT	CASRSYEGNTEAFF
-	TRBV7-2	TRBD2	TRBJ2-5	TGTGCCAGCAGCTTAGGGACTAGTCCGTTTCAAGAGACCCAGTACTTC	CASSLGTSPFQETQYF
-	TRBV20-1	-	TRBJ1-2	TGCAGTGCCTCCGACAGTTATGGCTACACCTTC	CSASDSYGYTF
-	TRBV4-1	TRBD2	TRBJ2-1	TGCGCCAGCAGCCAAAGGGTAGTAGCGGGGGGATACAATGAGCAGTTCTTC	CASSQRVVAGGYNEQFF
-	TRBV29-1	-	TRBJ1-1	TGCAGCGTGGATGGACAGAGAGAAGTGGGAGCTTTCTTT	CSVDGQREVGAFF
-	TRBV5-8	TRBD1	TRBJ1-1	TGTGCCAGCAGCATGAGTAAAAGGACAGGGCGGTTGGGAGCTTTCTTT	CASSMSKRTGRLGAFF
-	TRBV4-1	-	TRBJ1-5	TGCGCCAGCAGCGCGGGGGCCTTCGAGGGAAATCAGCCCCAGCATTTT	CASSAGAFEGNQPQHF
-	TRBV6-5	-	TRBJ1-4	TGTGCCAGCAGTTACGACAGGCCTAATGAAAAACTGTTTTTT	CASSYDRPNEKLFF
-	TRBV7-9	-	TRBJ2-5	TGTGCCAGCAGCCCCAGGGGTTGGGAGACCCAGTACTTC	CASSPRGWETQYF
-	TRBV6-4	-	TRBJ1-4	TGTGCCAGCAGCCTTTCAGACGGGGATAATGAAAAACTGTTTTTT	CASSLSDGDNEKLFF
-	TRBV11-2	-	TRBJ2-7	TGTGCCAGCAGCTTAGGGAGGCCTCGCGACGAGCAGTACTTC	CASSLGRPRDEQYF
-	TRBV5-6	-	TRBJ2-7	TGTGCCAGCAGCTTACAGGGTTCCTACGAGCAGTACTTC	CASSLQGSYEQYF
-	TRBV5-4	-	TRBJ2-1	TGTGCCAGCAGCTCCACCGGGTCCTACAATGAGCAGTTCTTC	CASSSTGSYNEQFF
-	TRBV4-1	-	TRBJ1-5	TGCGCCAGCAGCCAAGAAGTGAGTGTGGGACATAGGAATCAGCCCCAGCATTTT	CASSQEVSVGHRNQPQHF
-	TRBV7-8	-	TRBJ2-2	TGTGCCAGCAGCTGGGGAGGACAAGTACAGACCGGGGAGCTGTTTTTT	CASSWGGQVQTGELFF
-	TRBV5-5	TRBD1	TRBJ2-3	TGTGCCAGCAGCCCCCGGGACAGGGTTTATGAAGATACGCAGTATTTT	CASSPRDRVYEDTQYF
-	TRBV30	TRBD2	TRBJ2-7	TGTGCCTCTCGGGGGGTTGACCACTCCTACGAGCAGTACTTC	CASRGVDHSYEQYF
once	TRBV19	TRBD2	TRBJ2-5	TGTGCCAGTAGTCCTAGCGGGGAAGAGACCCAGTACTTC	CASSPSGEETQYF
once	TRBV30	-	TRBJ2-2	TGTGCCTGGGACAGTACGAACACCGGGGAGCTGTTTTTT	CAWDSTNTGELFF
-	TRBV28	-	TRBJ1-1	TGTGCCAGCAGTTTCAGGGTGGGGTATAACACTGAAGCTTTCTTT	CASSFRVGYNTEAFF
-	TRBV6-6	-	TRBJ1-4	TGTGCCAGCGGAACTTACAGGGATGAAAAACTGTTTTTT	CASGTYRDEKLFF
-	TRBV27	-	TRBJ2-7	TGTGCCAGCAGTCCGACGCCGCATGCGGTGCATCACGAGCAGTACTTC	CASSPTPHAVHHEQYF
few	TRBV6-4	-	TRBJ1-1	TGTGCCAGCAGTGAATCAGTGGAGGACACTGAAGCTTTCTTT	CASSESVEDTEAFF
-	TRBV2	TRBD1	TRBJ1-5	TGTGCCAGCAGGACCGACAGGGCTAGCAATCAGCCCCAGCATTTT	CASRTDRASNQPQHF
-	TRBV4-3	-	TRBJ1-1	TGCGCCAGCAGCCAAGCGGGGGACTTTGCAGCTTTCTTT	CASSQAGDFAAFF
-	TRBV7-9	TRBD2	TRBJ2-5	TGTGCCAGCAGCTTAGCCCAATTAGCGGGGCTGGAGACCCAGTACTTC	CASSLAQLAGLETQYF
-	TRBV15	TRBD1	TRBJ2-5	TGTGCCACCAGCAGAGATGCCTGGACAGGGGCCCAAGAGACCCAGTACTTC	CATSRDAWTGAQETQYF
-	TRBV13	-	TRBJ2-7	TGTGCCAGCAGCCCACAGTCCTACGAGCAGTACTTC	CASSPQSYEQYF
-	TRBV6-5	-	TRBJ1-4	TGTGCCAGCAGTTATGAATCCGGGTCGGTAGAAAAACTGTTTTTT	CASSYESGSVEKLFF